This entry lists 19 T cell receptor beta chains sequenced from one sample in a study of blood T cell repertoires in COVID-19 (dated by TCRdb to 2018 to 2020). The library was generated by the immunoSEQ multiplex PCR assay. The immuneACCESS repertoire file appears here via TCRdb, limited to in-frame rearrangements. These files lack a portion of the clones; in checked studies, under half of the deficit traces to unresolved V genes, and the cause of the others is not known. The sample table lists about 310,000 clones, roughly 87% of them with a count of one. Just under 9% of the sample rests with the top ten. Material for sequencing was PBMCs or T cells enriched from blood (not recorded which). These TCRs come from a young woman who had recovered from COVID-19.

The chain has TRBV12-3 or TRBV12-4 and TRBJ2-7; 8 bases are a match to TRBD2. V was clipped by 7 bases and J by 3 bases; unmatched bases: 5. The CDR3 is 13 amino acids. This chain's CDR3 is CASTTGLGYEQYF. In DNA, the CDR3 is TGTGCCAGCACTACGGGACTAGGCTACGAGCAGTACTTC.

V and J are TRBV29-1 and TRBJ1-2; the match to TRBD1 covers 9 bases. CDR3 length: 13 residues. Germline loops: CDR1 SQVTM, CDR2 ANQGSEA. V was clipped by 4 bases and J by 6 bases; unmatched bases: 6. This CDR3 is CSVAGQGRDGYTF. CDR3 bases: TGCAGCGTTGCCGGACAGGGGAGGGATGGCTACACCTTC. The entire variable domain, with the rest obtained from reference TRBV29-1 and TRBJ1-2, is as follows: SAVISQKPSRDICQRGTSLTIQCQVDSQVTMMFWYRQQPGQSLTLIATANQGSEATYESGFVIDKFPISRPNLTFSTLTVSNMSPEDSSIYLCSVAGQGRDGYTFGSGTRLTVV.

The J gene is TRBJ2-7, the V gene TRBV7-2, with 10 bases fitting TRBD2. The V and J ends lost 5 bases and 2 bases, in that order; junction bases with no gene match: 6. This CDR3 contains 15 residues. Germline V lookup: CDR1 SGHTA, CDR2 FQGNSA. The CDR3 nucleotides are TGTGCCAGCAGCGAAGCTAGCGGGGGTGCCTACGAGCAGTACTTC. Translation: CASSEASGGAYEQYF. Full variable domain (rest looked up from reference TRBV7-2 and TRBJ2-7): GAGVSQSPSNKVTEKGKDVELRCDPISGHTALYWYRQSLGQGLEFLIYFQGNSAPDKSGLPSDRFSAERTGGSVSTLTIQRTQQEDSAVYLCASSEASGGAYEQYFGPGTRLTVT.

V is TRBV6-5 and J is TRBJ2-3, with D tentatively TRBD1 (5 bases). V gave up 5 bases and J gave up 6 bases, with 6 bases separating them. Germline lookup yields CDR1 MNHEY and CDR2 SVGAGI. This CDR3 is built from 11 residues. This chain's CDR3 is CASSNRDTQYF. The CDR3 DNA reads TGTGCCAGCAGTAACAGGGATACGCAGTATTTT.

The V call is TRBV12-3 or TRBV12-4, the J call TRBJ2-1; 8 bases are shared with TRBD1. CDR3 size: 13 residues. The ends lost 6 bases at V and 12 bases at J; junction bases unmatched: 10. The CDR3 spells CASRPDRGNRQFF. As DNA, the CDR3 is TGTGCCAGCAGACCCGACAGGGGAAATCGGCAGTTCTTC.

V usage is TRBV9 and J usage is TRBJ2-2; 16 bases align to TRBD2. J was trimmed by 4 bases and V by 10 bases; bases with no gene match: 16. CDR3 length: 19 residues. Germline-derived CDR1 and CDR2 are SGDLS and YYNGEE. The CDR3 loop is CARRAPPGLAGGGTGELFF. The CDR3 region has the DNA TGTGCCCGCCGCGCGCCGCCGGGACTAGCGGGGGGGGGCACCGGGGAGCTGTTTTTT.

The CDR3 bases are TGTGCCAGCAGTTCGAGACAGGGGAATTATGAAAAACTGTTTTTT. Its translation is CASSSRQGNYEKLFF. The chain joins TRBV6-5 to TRBJ1-4; TRBD1 agrees at 8 bases. CDR1 and CDR2 (germline): MNHEY, SVGAGI. After removal of 4 bases from V and 6 bases from J, the junction contained 7 bases not matched to a gene. This CDR3 is built from 15 residues.

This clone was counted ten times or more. The CDR3 DNA is TGTGCCACCAGCAGAGATCACAGGGGCCACACAGATACGCAGTATTTT. Translation: CATSRDHRGHTDTQYF. The V call is TRBV15, the J call TRBJ2-3; TRBD1 agrees at 7 bases. CDR1 LNHNV and CDR2 YYDKDF come from the germline V gene (reference sequence). The CDR3 runs to 16 residues. Trimming removed 0 bases from V and 2 bases from J; junction bases left unmatched: 5.

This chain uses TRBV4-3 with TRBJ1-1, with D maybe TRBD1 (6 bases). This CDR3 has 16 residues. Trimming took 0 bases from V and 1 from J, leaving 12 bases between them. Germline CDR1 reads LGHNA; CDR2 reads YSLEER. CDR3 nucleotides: TGCGCCAGCAGCCAAGATCGGACAGTGGGGAACACTGAAGCTTTCTTT. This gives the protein CASSQDRTVGNTEAFF.

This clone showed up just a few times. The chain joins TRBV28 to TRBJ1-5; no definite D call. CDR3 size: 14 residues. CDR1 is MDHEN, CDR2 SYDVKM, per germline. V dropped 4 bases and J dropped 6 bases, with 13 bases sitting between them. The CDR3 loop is CASSWAGESQPQHF. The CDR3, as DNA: TGTGCCAGCAGTTGGGCCGGTGAGAGTCAGCCCCAGCATTTT.

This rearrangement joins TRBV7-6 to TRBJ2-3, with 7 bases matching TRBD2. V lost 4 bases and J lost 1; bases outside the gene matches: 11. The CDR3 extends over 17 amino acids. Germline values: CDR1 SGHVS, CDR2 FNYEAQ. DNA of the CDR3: TGTGCCAGCAGCTCCACGGGGACGGGAGGAGGCACAGATACGCAGTATTTT. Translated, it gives CASSSTGTGGGTDTQYF.

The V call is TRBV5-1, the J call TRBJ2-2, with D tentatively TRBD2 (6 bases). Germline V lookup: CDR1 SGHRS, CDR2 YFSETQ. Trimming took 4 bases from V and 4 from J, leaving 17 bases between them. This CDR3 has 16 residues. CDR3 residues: CASSTLSGAVTGELFF. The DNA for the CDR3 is TGCGCCAGCAGCACCTTGTCGGGAGCGGTCACCGGGGAGCTGTTTTTT.

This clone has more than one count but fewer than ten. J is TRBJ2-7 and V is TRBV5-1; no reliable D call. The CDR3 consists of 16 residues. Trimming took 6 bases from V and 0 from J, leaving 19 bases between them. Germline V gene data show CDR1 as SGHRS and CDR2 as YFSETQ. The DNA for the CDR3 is TGCGCCAGCACCCCCCACTTGCTCCTGAGCTCCTACGAGCAGTACTTC. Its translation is CASTPHLLLSSYEQYF. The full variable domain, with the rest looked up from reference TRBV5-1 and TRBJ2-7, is KAGVTQTPRYLIKTRGQQVTLSCSPISGHRSVSWYQQTPGQGLQFLFEYFSETQRNKGNFPGRFSGRQFSNSRSEMNVSTLELGDSALYLCASTPHLLLSSYEQYFGPGTRLTVT.

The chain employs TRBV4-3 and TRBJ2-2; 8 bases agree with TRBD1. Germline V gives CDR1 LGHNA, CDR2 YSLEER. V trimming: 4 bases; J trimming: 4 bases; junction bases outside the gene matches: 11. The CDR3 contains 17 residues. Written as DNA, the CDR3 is TGCGCCAGCAGCCCGACTCTCGGACAGGGAACCACCGGGGAGCTGTTTTTT. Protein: CASSPTLGQGTTGELFF.

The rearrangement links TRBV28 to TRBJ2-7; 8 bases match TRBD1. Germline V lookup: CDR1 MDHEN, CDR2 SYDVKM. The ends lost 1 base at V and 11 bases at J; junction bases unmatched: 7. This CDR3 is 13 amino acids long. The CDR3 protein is CASSLYSGGGKYF. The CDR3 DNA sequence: TGTGCCAGCAGTTTATATTCAGGGGGCGGGAAGTACTTC.

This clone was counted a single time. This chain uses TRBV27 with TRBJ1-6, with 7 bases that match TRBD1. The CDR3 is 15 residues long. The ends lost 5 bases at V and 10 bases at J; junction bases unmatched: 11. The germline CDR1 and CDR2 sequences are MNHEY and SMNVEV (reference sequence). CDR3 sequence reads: CASSPYTGAGSPLHF. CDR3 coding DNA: TGTGCCAGCAGTCCTTATACAGGGGCGGGATCACCCCTCCACTTT.

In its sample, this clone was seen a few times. The CDR3 nucleotides read TGTGCCAGTAGTAGCCAGGTTCGCGGGGCCTCCTACGAGCAGTACTTC. Amino acids: CASSSQVRGASYEQYF. The rearrangement joins TRBV19 to TRBJ2-7; weak D call: TRBD2 (6 bases). There are 16 residues in the CDR3. The V and J ends lost 4 bases and 0 bases respectively, with 16 bases between them. The V gene's germline CDR1 is LNHDA and CDR2 SQIVND (reference sequence).

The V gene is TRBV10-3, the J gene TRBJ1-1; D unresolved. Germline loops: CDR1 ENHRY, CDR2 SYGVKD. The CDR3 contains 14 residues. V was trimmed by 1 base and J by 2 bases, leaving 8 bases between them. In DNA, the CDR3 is TGTGCCATCAGTGAGTTAGTGTCCAACACTGAAGCTTTCTTT. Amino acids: CAISELVSNTEAFF.

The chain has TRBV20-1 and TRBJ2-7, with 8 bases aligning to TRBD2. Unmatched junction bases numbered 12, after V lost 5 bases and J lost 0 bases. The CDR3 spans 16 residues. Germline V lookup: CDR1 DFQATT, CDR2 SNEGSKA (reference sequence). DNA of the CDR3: TGCAGTGCTGGTGTGCGGGCTAGCGGGCTCTCCTACGAGCAGTACTTC. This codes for CSAGVRASGLSYEQYF.